Listed here are 4 T cell receptor beta chains from one sample, sequenced in a study of cytomegalovirus exposure and HLA in healthy donors. PCR employed 60 Vbeta and 13 Jbeta primers. The method was immunoSEQ multiplex PCR; TCRdb's version includes in-frame clones alone and lacks a portion of them. The table lists around 100,000 clones, about 74% of them singletons. Sequencing input: PBMCs. Every receptor here comes from a man aged 25 to 45 in good health and CMV-seropositive.

The chain is built from TRBV7-2 and TRBJ2-7; D not resolved. The ends were cut back, 3 bases at V and 4 bases at J, with 10 bases in the middle. CDR3 length: 13 amino acids. Germline-derived CDR1 and CDR2 are SGHTA and FQGNSA. CDR3 amino acids: CASSLGTQYEQYF. DNA of the CDR3: TGTGCCAGCAGCTTGGGCACCCAATACGAGCAGTACTTC.

The chain is built from TRBV2 and TRBJ2-4, with D unresolved. V was cut by 3 bases and J by 8 bases, with 11 bases left in between. CDR3 length: 13 residues. Germline-derived CDR1 and CDR2 are SNHLY and FYNNEI. CDR3 protein: CASSDGGVDIQYF. CDR3 nucleotide sequence: TGTGCCAGCAGTGACGGCGGTGTCGACATTCAGTACTTC.

The CDR3 nucleotides read TGTGCCAGCAGTGCCCAGGGGAACTATGGCTACACCTTC. Its translation is CASSAQGNYGYTF. The chain recombines TRBV6-4 with TRBJ1-2; maybe TRBD1 (6 bases). The CDR3 totals 13 residues. Trimming removed 4 bases from V and 2 bases from J, with 8 bases in between. Germline V gene data show CDR1 as MRHNA and CDR2 as SNTAGT.

This clone occurred a few times. The V call is TRBV30, the J call TRBJ1-6, with 8 bases matching TRBD1. This CDR3 contains 15 residues. The J segment lost 3 bases and the V segment lost 5 bases, leaving 6 bases of the junction unmatched. The germline CDR1 and CDR2 sequences are GTSNPN and SVGIG (reference sequence). Here the CDR3 DNA reads TGTGCCTGGTGCTGGACAGGGAACTATAATTCACCCCTCCACTTT. It encodes CAWCWTGNYNSPLHF.